This T cell receptor (beta chain) was found in a study of naive and memory T cell subsets. Notes on the study in general: Naive repertoires, especially CD8, held a few larger clonotypes, possibly memory cells re-expressing CD45RA.

This clonotype was seen at least ten times. The antigen is not known. Both TRBC1 and TRBC2 were covered by a beta constant-region primer of two equimolar oligonucleotides. The ligated cDNA underwent four PCR rounds using SP2 and nested alpha and beta constant-region primers. TCRdb itself ran the UMI-ligation and nested PCR reads through MiXCR, one entry per CDR3 protein. In the table there are 98,000 or so distinct CDR3 sequences, roughly 15% of which are singletons. From the second PCR step, alpha and beta chains were amplified apart. CMV status came from CD4+ T cell IFNgamma after overnight CMV lysate stimulation of fresh PBMCs. CD8 T cells were positively selected from what remained after CD4 positive selection. V shed 0 bases and J 0 bases; nucleotides not matched to a gene: 5. This CDR3 has 15 residues. Looked up from germline, CDR1 is DFQATT and CDR2 is SNEGSKA (reference sequence).

The origin of this receptor is a human donor in good health. The sequencing sample was made of naive CD8+ T cells from blood. This chain links TRBV20-1 with TRBJ2-7; 7 bases match TRBD2. The CDR3 is CSARDLREPSYEQYF. As DNA, the CDR3 is TGCAGTGCTAGAGATCTGCGGGAGCCCTCCTACGAGCAGTACTTC.